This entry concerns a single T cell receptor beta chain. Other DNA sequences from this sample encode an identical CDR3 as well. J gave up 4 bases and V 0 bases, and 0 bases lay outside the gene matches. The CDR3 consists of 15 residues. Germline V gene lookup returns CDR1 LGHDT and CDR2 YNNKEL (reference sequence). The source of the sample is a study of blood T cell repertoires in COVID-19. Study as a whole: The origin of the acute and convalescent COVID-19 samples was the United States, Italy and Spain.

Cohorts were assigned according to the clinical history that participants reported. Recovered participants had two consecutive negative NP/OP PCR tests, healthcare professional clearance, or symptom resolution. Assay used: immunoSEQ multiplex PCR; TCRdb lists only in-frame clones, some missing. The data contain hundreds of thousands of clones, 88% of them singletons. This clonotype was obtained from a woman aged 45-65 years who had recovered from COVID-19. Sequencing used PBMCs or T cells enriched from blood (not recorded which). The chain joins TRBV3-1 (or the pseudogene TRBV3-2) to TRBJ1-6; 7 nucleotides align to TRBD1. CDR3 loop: CASSQEDRYNSPLHF. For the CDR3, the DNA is TGTGCCAGCAGCCAAGAGGACAGGTATAATTCACCCCTCCACTTT.